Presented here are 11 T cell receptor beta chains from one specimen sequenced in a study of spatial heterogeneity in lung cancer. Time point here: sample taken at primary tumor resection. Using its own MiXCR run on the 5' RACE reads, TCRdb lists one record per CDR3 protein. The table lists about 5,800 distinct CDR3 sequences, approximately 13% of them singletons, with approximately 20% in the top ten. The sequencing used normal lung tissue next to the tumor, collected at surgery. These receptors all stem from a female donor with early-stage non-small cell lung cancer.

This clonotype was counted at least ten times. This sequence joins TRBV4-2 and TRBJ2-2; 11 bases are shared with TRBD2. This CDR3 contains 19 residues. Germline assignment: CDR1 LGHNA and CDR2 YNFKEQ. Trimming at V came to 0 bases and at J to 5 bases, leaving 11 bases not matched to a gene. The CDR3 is CASSQDWRLAGGRTGELFF. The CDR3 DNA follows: TGTGCCAGCAGCCAAGATTGGAGGCTAGCGGGAGGCCGAACCGGGGAGCTGTTTTTT.

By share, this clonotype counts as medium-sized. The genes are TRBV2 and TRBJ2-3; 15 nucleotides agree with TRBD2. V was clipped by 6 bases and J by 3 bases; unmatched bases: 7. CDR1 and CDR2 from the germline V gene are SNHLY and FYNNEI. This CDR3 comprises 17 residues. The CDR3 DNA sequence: TGTGCCAGCAGGTGGACTAGCGGGAGGGCCCAAACAGATACGCAGTATTTT. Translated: CASRWTSGRAQTDTQYF.

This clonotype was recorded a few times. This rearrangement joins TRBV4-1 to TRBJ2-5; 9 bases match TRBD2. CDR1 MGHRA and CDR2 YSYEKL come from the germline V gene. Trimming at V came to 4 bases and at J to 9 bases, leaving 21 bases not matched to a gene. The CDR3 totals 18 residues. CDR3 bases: TGCGCCAGCAGCCTATATTCTGGCGCGGGAGGGGGGTCATGGCCCCAGTACTTC. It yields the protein CASSLYSGAGGGSWPQYF.

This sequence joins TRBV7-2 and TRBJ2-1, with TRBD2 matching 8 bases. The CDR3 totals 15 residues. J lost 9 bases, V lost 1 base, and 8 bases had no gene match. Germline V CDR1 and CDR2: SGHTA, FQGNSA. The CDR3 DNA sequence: TGTGCCAGCAGCTTAGATGGGACTAGAACAGGTGAGCAGTTCTTC. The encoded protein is CASSLDGTRTGEQFF.

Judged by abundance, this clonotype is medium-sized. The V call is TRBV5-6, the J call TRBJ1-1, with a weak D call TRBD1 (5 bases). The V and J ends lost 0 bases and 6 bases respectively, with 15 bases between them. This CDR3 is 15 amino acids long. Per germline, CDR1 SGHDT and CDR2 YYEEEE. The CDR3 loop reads CASSLGRGAWAEAFF. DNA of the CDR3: TGTGCCAGCAGCTTGGGGAGGGGCGCCTGGGCTGAAGCTTTCTTT.

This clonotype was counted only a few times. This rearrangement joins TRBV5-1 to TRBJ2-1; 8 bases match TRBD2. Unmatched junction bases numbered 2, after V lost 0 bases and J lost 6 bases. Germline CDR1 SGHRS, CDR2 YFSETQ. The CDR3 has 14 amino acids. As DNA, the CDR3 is TGCGCCAGCAGCTTGGGGACTAGCAGCAATGAGCAGTTCTTC. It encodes CASSLGTSSNEQFF.

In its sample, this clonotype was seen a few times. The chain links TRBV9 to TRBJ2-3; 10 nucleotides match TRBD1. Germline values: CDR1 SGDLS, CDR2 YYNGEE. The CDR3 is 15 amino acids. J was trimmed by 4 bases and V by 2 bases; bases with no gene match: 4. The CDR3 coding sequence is TGTGCCAGCAGCGTTACCGGACAGGGGGCAGATACGCAGTATTTT. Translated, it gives CASSVTGQGADTQYF.

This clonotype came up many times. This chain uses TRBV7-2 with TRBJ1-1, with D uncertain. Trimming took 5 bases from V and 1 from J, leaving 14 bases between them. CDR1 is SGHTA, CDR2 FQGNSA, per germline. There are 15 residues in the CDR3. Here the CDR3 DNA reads TGTGCCAGCAGCACTGGCTCGGCACGGAACACTGAAGCTTTCTTT. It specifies CASSTGSARNTEAFF.

CDR3 nucleotide sequence: TGTGCCAGCAGCTTCCTATCGGGATATGAGCAGTTCTTC. Its translation is CASSFLSGYEQFF. The J gene is TRBJ2-1, the V gene TRBV7-2, with D possibly TRBD2 on 5 matching bases. This CDR3 comprises 13 residues. Trimming cost V 3 bases and J 8 bases, with 11 bases left between them. Germline-derived CDR1 and CDR2 are SGHTA and FQGNSA.

For the CDR3, the DNA is TGCAGCGTCCGGGGGGGCGGTGAGACCCAGTACTTC. It translates to CSVRGGGETQYF. The chain couples TRBV29-1 to TRBJ2-5, with TRBD2 matching over 8 bases. Unmatched junction bases numbered 5, after V lost 6 bases and J lost 5 bases. Germline V lookup: CDR1 SQVTM, CDR2 ANQGSEA. The CDR3 runs to 12 residues.

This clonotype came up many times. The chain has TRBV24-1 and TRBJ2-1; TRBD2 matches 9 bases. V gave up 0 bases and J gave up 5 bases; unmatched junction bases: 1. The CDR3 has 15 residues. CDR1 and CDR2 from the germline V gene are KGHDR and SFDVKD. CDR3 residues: CATSDLGTSHNEQFF. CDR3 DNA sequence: TGTGCCACCAGTGATTTGGGGACTAGCCACAATGAGCAGTTCTTC.